The T cell receptor beta chain described here comes from a study of cytomegalovirus exposure and HLA in healthy donors. Across the study: Previous work identified 120 million or so unique TCR beta sequences from around 170 million T cells. Study outcomes and limitations: Reports state that TCR beta sequences accurately predicted most subjects' HLA-A and HLA-B alleles. In an earlier analysis, in 587 donors, most V segments appeared productive either ~90% or ~30% of the time. Later analysis showed most CMV-associated TCR beta chains appearing HLA-restricted.

CDR1 SQVTM and CDR2 ANQGSEA come from the germline V gene. The CDR3 runs to 12 residues. V lost 8 bases to trimming and J lost 7 bases, with 18 bases between them. PCR employed 60 Vbeta and 13 Jbeta primers. Repertoires were generated with immunoSEQ multiplex PCR, while TCRdb's copy carries only in-frame clones and drops some. The sample carries approximately 120,000 clones, around 80% recorded once. A word on this clone: Its antigen remains unidentified.

Specimen: PBMCs. This receptor was identified in a young woman in good health and CMV-seronegative. The V call is TRBV29-1, the J call TRBJ2-7; possibly TRBD1 for D (5 bases). The CDR3 sequence is CSSQGPEQEQYF. CDR3 in DNA: TGCAGCAGCCAGGGCCCCGAGCAGGAGCAGTACTTC.